The next 16 T cell receptor beta chains were all read from a single sample in a study of cytomegalovirus exposure and HLA in healthy donors. The PCR had 60 Vbeta and 13 Jbeta primers. Using immunoSEQ multiplex PCR, the repertoire was profiled, and TCRdb retains in-frame clones only, with some absent. The data show around 94,000 clones, roughly 84% seen once. Sequenced sample: PBMCs. The receptors were gathered from a man aged 18 to 30 in good health and CMV-seronegative.

This clone has just one count. DNA of the CDR3: TGTGCTAGTGGTCGGGGGGACTATACCACAGATACGCAGTATTTT. Its translation: CASGRGDYTTDTQYF. The chain joins TRBV12-5 to TRBJ2-3; 7 bases are a match to TRBD2. CDR1 and CDR2 from the germline V gene are LGHNT and FRNRAP. This CDR3 has 15 residues. The V segment lost 5 bases and the J segment 2 bases; nucleotides outside the gene matches: 7.

This clone was recorded a few times. The V and J genes are TRBV29-1 and TRBJ2-3, with 7 bases identical to TRBD2. The V gene end was trimmed by 3 bases and the J gene end by 3 bases; junction bases not matched to a gene: 12. Germline V CDR1 and CDR2: SQVTM, ANQGSEA. The CDR3 sequence is 16 residues long. The CDR3 spells CSVDAPLAGATDTQYF. CDR3 nucleotide sequence: TGCAGCGTTGACGCCCCGCTGGCGGGAGCGACAGATACGCAGTATTTT.

The CDR3, as DNA: TGTGCCAGCAGAACAGGGCCTAATGAAAAACTGTTTTTT. It encodes CASRTGPNEKLFF. The chain couples TRBV27 to TRBJ1-4; TRBD1 is a possible D gene (6 bases). This CDR3 has 13 amino acids. Germline V CDR1 and CDR2: MNHEY, SMNVEV (reference sequence). Between the trimmed V and J ends, which lost 6 bases and 3 bases, there was a span of 8 bases.

Only one count was recorded for this clone. V gene TRBV21-1 combines with J gene TRBJ1-2; the D call in the table, TRBD1, was not verified against the DNA. TRBV21-1 is a pseudogene segment. The CDR3 has 14 residues. CDR3 in amino acids: CASSIRAGGHGYTF. CDR3 in DNA: TGTGCCAGCAGCATACGGGCAGGGGGCCATGGCTACACCTTC.

This clone appeared once. The chain joins TRBV5-1 to TRBJ2-5, with unresolved D. The CDR3 covers 15 residues. Germline CDR1 SGHRS, CDR2 YFSETQ. Trimming left V 2 bases short and J 1 base short, with 12 bases between. CDR3 residues: CASSFFGESQETQYF. CDR3 DNA: TGCGCCAGCAGCTTCTTCGGAGAGTCCCAAGAGACCCAGTACTTC.

Of note for this clone: One end of the junction varies from germline; a read error may be responsible. The chain combines TRBV7-7 with TRBJ2-7; 9 bases fit TRBD2. The germline V gene encodes CDR1 SSHAT and CDR2 FNYEAQ (reference sequence). The CDR3 sequence is 14 residues long. The CDR3 region is CASSVAGGDYEQYF. The CDR3 coding sequence is TGTGCTAGCAGCGTGGCGGGAGGGGACTACGAGCAGTACTTC.

The V gene is TRBV5-4, the J gene TRBJ2-3; TRBD1 matches at 7 bases. Unmatched junction bases numbered 5, after V lost 0 bases and J lost 7 bases. CDR3 length: 14 residues. CDR1 is SGHNT, CDR2 YYREEE, per germline (reference sequence). In DNA, the CDR3 is TGTGCCAGCAGCTTGGGACAGGGTTGGAATACGCAGTATTTT. Translating gives CASSLGQGWNTQYF.

The chain recombines TRBV9 with TRBJ1-2; 10 bases fit TRBD1. This CDR3 region has 15 residues. Germline V CDR1 and CDR2: SGDLS, YYNGEE. V lost 4 bases and J lost 1; bases outside the gene matches: 4. Written as DNA, the CDR3 is TGTGCCAGCAGCCTCGGGACAGGGGATAACTATGGCTACACCTTC. Amino acids: CASSLGTGDNYGYTF.

This chain connects TRBV20-1 to TRBJ2-1, with 7 bases identical to TRBD1. Trimming took 6 bases from V and 10 from J; bases not matched to a gene: 3. The germline V gene has CDR1 DFQATT and CDR2 SNEGSKA (reference sequence). This CDR3 contains 10 residues. CDR3 sequence reads: CSASDREQFF. CDR3 DNA sequence: TGCAGTGCGTCGGACAGGGAGCAGTTCTTC.

The chain employs TRBV19 and TRBJ1-3; D is ambiguous. The CDR3 spans 14 residues. The V end lost 6 bases, the J end lost 2 bases, and 11 bases lay between the germline ends. Per germline, CDR1 LNHDA and CDR2 SQIVND (reference sequence). CDR3 region: CASRREGPGNTIYF. CDR3 coding DNA: TGTGCCAGTAGGAGGGAAGGCCCTGGAAACACCATATATTTT.

The V call is TRBV6-1, the J call TRBJ2-7, with 7 positions matching TRBD1. CDR1 and CDR2 (germline): MNHNS, SASEGT. With V trimmed by 2 bases and J by 4 bases, 20 bases remained unmatched. There are 19 residues in the CDR3. CDR3 coding DNA: TGTGCCAGCAGTGAATCCTTTTTTCGGGCATGGGGACAGATGTACGAGCAGTACTTC. Amino acids: CASSESFFRAWGQMYEQYF.

This chain connects TRBV29-1 to TRBJ1-2; D is possibly TRBD1 (6 bases). Germline V gives CDR1 SQVTM, CDR2 ANQGSEA. The CDR3 length is 13 residues. Trimming took off 5 bases at V and 2 bases at J, with 12 bases between the two ends. CDR3 nucleotides: TGCAGCGTTTATAGGACAGCGAACTATGGCTACACCTTC. Residues: CSVYRTANYGYTF.

This chain joins TRBV7-9 and TRBJ2-1; 10 nucleotides match TRBD1. The CDR3 spans 15 residues. Germline assignment: CDR1 SEHNR and CDR2 FQNEAQ (reference sequence). V shed 5 bases and J 5 bases; nucleotides not matched to a gene: 6. CDR3 region: CASSQRTGGNNEQFF. CDR3 nucleotides: TGTGCCAGCAGCCAGAGGACAGGGGGTAACAATGAGCAGTTCTTC.

The V call is TRBV7-8, the J call TRBJ2-7, with 7 bases identical to TRBD2. The V gene's germline CDR1 is SGHVS and CDR2 FQNEAQ. The CDR3 consists of 15 residues. The V segment lost 5 bases and the J segment 3 bases; nucleotides outside the gene matches: 10. The CDR3 sequence is CASSAPSGTFYEQYF. The DNA for the CDR3 is TGTGCCAGCAGCGCCCCTAGCGGTACGTTCTACGAGCAGTACTTC.

The chain carries TRBV25-1 and TRBJ1-2; no reliable D call. CDR1 MGHDK and CDR2 SYGVNS come from the germline V gene. This CDR3 has 15 amino acids. V lost 1 base and J lost 4, with 13 bases in between. Here the CDR3 reads CASSESGEPFYGYTF. Here the CDR3 DNA reads TGTGCCAGCAGTGAATCGGGAGAGCCCTTCTATGGCTACACCTTC.

This chain connects TRBV5-1 to TRBJ1-5; no definite D call. Trimming stripped 1 base from V and 0 bases from J, with 8 bases between. Germline CDR1 and CDR2: SGHRS and YFSETQ. This CDR3 region has 15 residues. Here the CDR3 reads CASSLNDFSNQPQHF. As DNA, the CDR3 is TGCGCCAGCAGCTTGAATGACTTTAGCAATCAGCCCCAGCATTTT.